These 18 T cell receptor beta chains share one sample of origin, sequenced in a study of somatic mutations in cytotoxic T cells in rheumatoid arthritis. The data were produced by immunoSEQ multiplex PCR, yet TCRdb's version contains in-frame clones alone and is incomplete. The sample lists some 38,000 clones, 84% occurring once. Sequencing was performed on CD8+ T cells sorted from blood. These receptors were taken from a man aged 35 to 55 in good health.

The chain carries TRBV28 and TRBJ1-4; the D gene is possibly TRBD1 (5 bases). The CDR3 is 15 residues long. Germline V gene data show CDR1 as MDHEN and CDR2 as SYDVKM. Trimming took off 7 bases at V and 6 bases at J, with 18 bases between the two ends. The CDR3 bases are TGTGCCAGCAAAGAGAGGGGTGGGGGTCATGAAAAACTGTTTTTT. It codes for CASKERGGGHEKLFF.

This sequence joins TRBV27 and TRBJ2-5; 9 bases fit TRBD1. Judging by the DNA end, TRBJ2-7 fits better; the J call may be wrong. The CDR3 has 16 amino acids. Germline V gene sequence: CDR1 MNHEY, CDR2 SMNVEV (reference sequence). The DNA of the CDR3 is TGTGCCAGCAGTTTACGGGACAGGGTAGGCATTTACGAGCAGTACTTC. Translating it yields CASSLRDRVGIYEQYF.

The chain has TRBV5-4 and TRBJ2-1; a weak D match, TRBD2 (7 bases). This CDR3 contains 17 residues. From germline, CDR1 is SGHNT and CDR2 YYREEE (reference sequence). V was trimmed by 4 bases and J by 3 bases, leaving 20 bases between them. The CDR3 DNA follows: TGTGCCAGCAGCCACCCCGTGAGGGGGGGTCACTACAATGAGCAGTTCTTC. Its protein product is CASSHPVRGGHYNEQFF.

V usage is TRBV4-1 and J usage is TRBJ2-7; 7 bases match TRBD2. V was clipped by 0 bases and J by 5 bases; unmatched bases: 13. Germline lookup yields CDR1 MGHRA and CDR2 YSYEKL. This CDR3 contains 17 residues. In DNA form, the CDR3 reads TGCGCCAGCAGCCAAGATCCCTTCCGGGAGGTTTTTCACGAGCAGTACTTC. Amino acids: CASSQDPFREVFHEQYF.

CDR3 coding DNA: TGTGCCAGTAGTCGGACTAGCGGGAGTTTTGATGAGCAGTTCTTC. Its protein product is CASSRTSGSFDEQFF. The rearrangement uses TRBV19 and TRBJ2-1; 13 bases are shared with TRBD2. V dropped 5 bases and J dropped 8; count of bases not matched to a gene: 6. This CDR3 region has 15 residues. Germline V gives CDR1 LNHDA, CDR2 SQIVND (reference sequence).

This clone is a singleton in its sample. V is TRBV6-5 and J is TRBJ1-1, with D unresolved. Germline values: CDR1 MNHEY, CDR2 SVGAGI. The CDR3 extends over 12 amino acids. The V end was cut by 6 bases, the J end by 3 bases, with 8 bases between. The DNA for the CDR3 is TGTGCCAGCAGAGACGGTTACACTGAAGCTTTCTTT. Its translation is CASRDGYTEAFF.

The chain joins TRBV27 to TRBJ2-7; 9 bases match TRBD1. The CDR3 contains 15 residues. Germline lookup yields CDR1 MNHEY and CDR2 SMNVEV (reference sequence). With 6 bases clipped from V and 1 base from J, the junction kept 7 bases outside the gene matches. The CDR3 is CASSIGTGYSYEQYF. The CDR3 nucleotides read TGTGCCAGCAGCATCGGGACAGGGTATTCCTACGAGCAGTACTTC.

The V gene is TRBV7-8, the J gene TRBJ2-2; 9 bases line up with TRBD2. With 1 base clipped from V and 0 bases from J, the junction kept 3 bases outside the gene matches. CDR1 SGHVS and CDR2 FQNEAQ come from the germline V gene. The CDR3 has 17 amino acids. CDR3 residues: CASSLERLAANTGELFF. CDR3 bases: TGTGCCAGCAGCTTAGAACGACTAGCGGCGAACACCGGGGAGCTGTTTTTT.

The chain links TRBV10-1 to TRBJ2-3; D call uncertain. Trimming took 2 bases from V and 6 from J, leaving 6 bases between them. The CDR3 runs 12 residues. Germline CDR1 is WNHNN and CDR2 is SYGVQD (reference sequence). The CDR3 DNA reads TGCGCCAGCAGTGAGATGGGGGATACGCAGTATTTT. Translating gives CASSEMGDTQYF.

In its sample, this clone was seen a few times. CDR3: CASRGRENTEAFF. The CDR3 DNA reads as TGTGCCAGCAGGGGGCGGGAGAACACTGAAGCTTTCTTT. The rearrangement links TRBV28 to TRBJ1-1; possible D gene TRBD1, 5 bases. In germline, CDR1 is MDHEN, CDR2 SYDVKM. V dropped 6 bases and J dropped 1 base, with 9 bases sitting between them. CDR3 length equals 13 residues.

This rearrangement joins TRBV6-5 to TRBJ1-1; D perhaps matches TRBD1 (5 bases). The CDR3 totals 14 residues. The germline CDR1 and CDR2 sequences are MNHEY and SVGAGI. V shed 5 bases and J shed 1 base, with 11 bases lying between them. CDR3 bases: TGTGCCAGCAGTACCAGGGTCCCGAACACTGAAGCTTTCTTT. This translates into CASSTRVPNTEAFF.

This chain connects TRBV7-9 to TRBJ2-1, with 8 bases that match TRBD2. V lost 3 bases, J lost 9 bases, and 7 bases stayed unmatched. Per the germline V gene, CDR1 is SEHNR and CDR2 is FQNEAQ (reference sequence). CDR3 size: 14 residues. The CDR3 reads CASSFPGGTSEQFF. The CDR3 nucleotides are TGTGCCAGCAGCTTTCCGGGAGGGACAAGTGAGCAGTTCTTC.

The rearrangement uses TRBV28 and TRBJ2-7, with D uncertain. The CDR3 totals 13 residues. Germline values: CDR1 MDHEN, CDR2 SYDVKM. V was trimmed by 3 bases and J by 0 bases, leaving 6 bases between them. The CDR3 DNA sequence: TGTGCCAGCAGTTTGGGCTCCTCCTACGAGCAGTACTTC. Its translation: CASSLGSSYEQYF.

V and J are TRBV19 and TRBJ2-1; D not resolved. Between the trimmed V and J ends, which lost 4 bases and 3 bases, there was a span of 13 bases. The CDR3 runs 15 residues. Germline V CDR1 and CDR2: LNHDA, SQIVND (reference sequence). The CDR3 region is CASSTSPRVYNEQFF. In DNA form, the CDR3 reads TGTGCCAGTAGTACATCCCCACGTGTCTACAATGAGCAGTTCTTC. Based on the CDR3 plus reference TRBV19 and TRBJ2-1, the full variable domain is DGGITQSPKYLFRKEGQNVTLSCEQNLNHDAMYWYRQDPGQGLRLIYYSQIVNDFQKGDIAEGYSVSREKKESFPLTVTSAQKNPTAFYLCASSTSPRVYNEQFFGPGTRLTVL.

The chain is built from TRBV6-4 and TRBJ2-3; D is ambiguous. The ends were cut back, 3 bases at V and 3 bases at J, with 7 bases in the middle. This CDR3 spans 13 amino acids. The V gene's germline CDR1 is MRHNA and CDR2 SNTAGT. This CDR3 is CASSEAATDTQYF. CDR3 bases: TGTGCCAGCAGTGAAGCAGCTACAGATACGCAGTATTTT.

The chain's CDR3 is CASSLVLGAGGEQFF. CDR3 nucleotide sequence: TGTGCCAGCAGCTTAGTTTTAGGGGCTGGGGGTGAGCAGTTCTTC. The chain links TRBV7-6 to TRBJ2-1; D is tentatively TRBD1 or TRBD2 (5 bases each). The CDR3 length is 15 residues. Trimming removed 1 base from V and 9 bases from J, with 16 bases in between. Germline assignment: CDR1 SGHVS and CDR2 FNYEAQ.

The V gene is TRBV27, the J gene TRBJ1-5; D is ambiguous. This CDR3 comprises 13 residues. Trimming stripped 5 bases from V and 6 bases from J, with 11 bases between. CDR1 is MNHEY and CDR2 is SMNVEV in the germline V gene (reference sequence). The CDR3 DNA sequence: TGTGCCAGCAGTCCGACCCAGGTTCAGCCCCAGCATTTT. Its translation is CASSPTQVQPQHF.

The genes are TRBV18 and TRBJ1-5; 7 positions agree with TRBD1. Germline V gives CDR1 KGHSH, CDR2 LQKENI. With 6 bases clipped from V and 7 bases from J, the junction kept 12 bases outside the gene matches. CDR3 length: 15 amino acids. The DNA for the CDR3 is TGTGCCAGCTCCAACGACAGGGAGTGGGCACAGCCCCAGCATTTT. Translation gives CASSNDREWAQPQHF.